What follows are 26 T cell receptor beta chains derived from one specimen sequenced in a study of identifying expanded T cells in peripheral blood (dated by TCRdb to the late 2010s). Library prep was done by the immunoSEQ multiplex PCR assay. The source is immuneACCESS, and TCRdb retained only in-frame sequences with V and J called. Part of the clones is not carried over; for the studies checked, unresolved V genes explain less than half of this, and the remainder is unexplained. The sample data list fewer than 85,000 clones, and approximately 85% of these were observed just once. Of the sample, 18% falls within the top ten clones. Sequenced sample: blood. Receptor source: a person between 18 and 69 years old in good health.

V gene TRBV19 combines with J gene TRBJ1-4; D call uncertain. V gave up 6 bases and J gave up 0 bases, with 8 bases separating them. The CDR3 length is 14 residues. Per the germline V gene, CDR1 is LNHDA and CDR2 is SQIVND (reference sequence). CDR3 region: CASRGYATNEKLFF. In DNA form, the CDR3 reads TGTGCCAGTAGGGGGTACGCAACTAATGAAAAACTGTTTTTT.

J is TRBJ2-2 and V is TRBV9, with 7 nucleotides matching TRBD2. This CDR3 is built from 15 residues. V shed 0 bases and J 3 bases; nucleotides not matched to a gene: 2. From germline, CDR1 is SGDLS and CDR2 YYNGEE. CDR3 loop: CASSVGLADTGELFF. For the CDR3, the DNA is TGTGCCAGCAGCGTAGGCCTAGCGGACACCGGGGAGCTGTTTTTT.

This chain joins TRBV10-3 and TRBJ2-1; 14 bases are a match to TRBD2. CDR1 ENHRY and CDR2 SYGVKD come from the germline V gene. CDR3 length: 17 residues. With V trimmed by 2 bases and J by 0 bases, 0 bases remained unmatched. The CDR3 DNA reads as TGTGCCATCAGTGAGGGGACTAGCGGGAGCTCCTACAATGAGCAGTTCTTC. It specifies CAISEGTSGSSYNEQFF.

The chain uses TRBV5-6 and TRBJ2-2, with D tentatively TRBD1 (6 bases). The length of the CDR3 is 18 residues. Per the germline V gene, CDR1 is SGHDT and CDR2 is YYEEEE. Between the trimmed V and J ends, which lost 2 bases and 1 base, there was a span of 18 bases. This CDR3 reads CASSFEALTGWNTGELFF. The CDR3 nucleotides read TGTGCCAGCAGCTTTGAGGCTCTCACAGGGTGGAACACCGGGGAGCTGTTTTTT.

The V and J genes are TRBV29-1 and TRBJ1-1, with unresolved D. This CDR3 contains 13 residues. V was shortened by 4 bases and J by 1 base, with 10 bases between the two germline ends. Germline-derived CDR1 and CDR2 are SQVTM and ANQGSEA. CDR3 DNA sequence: TGCAGCGTTGGGGCCGATGGGAACACTGAAGCTTTCTTT. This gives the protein CSVGADGNTEAFF.

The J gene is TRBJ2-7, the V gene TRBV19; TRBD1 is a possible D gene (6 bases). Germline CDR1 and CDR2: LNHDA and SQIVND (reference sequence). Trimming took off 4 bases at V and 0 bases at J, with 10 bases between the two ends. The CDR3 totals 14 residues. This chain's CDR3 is CASSTAGDSYEQYF. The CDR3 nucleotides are TGTGCCAGTAGTACGGCAGGGGACTCCTACGAGCAGTACTTC.

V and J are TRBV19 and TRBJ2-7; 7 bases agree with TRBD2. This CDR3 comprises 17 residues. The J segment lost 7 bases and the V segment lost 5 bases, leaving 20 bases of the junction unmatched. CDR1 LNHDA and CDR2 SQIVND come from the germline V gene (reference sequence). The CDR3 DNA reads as TGTGCCAGTAGTTCGGCTAGCGGATCGGTATTGGTAAGTGAGCAGTACTTC. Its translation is CASSSASGSVLVSEQYF.

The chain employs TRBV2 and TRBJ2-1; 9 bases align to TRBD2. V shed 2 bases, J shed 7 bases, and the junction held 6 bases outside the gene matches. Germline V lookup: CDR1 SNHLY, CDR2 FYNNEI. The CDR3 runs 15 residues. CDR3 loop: CASSESGLASNEQFF. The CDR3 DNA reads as TGTGCCAGCAGTGAATCCGGACTAGCGTCGAATGAGCAGTTCTTC.

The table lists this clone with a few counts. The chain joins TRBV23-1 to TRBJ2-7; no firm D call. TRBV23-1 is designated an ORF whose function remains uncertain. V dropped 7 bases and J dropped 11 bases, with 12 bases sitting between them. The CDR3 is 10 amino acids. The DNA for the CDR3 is TGCGCCAGCACCCCTGAGGTAAAGTACTTC. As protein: CASTPEVKYF.

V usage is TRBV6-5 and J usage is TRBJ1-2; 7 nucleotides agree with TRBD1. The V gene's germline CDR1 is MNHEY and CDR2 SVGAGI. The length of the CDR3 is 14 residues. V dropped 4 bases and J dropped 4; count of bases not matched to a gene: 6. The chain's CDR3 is CASSWDSRSYGYTF. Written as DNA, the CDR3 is TGTGCCAGCAGTTGGGACAGCCGGAGCTATGGCTACACCTTC.

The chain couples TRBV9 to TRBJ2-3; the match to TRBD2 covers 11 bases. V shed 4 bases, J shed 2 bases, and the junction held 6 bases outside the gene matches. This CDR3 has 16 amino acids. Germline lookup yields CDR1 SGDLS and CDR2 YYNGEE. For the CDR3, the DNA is TGTGCCAGCAGCACGCGGACTAGCGGGTCCACAGATACGCAGTATTTT. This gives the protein CASSTRTSGSTDTQYF.

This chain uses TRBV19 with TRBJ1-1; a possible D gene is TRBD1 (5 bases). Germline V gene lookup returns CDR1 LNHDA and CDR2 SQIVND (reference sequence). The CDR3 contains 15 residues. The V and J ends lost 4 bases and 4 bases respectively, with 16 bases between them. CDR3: CASSTPAGEGTEAFF. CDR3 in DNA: TGTGCCAGTAGTACCCCAGCGGGGGAAGGCACTGAAGCTTTCTTT. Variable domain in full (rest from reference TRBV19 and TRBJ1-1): DGGITQSPKYLFRKEGQNVTLSCEQNLNHDAMYWYRQDPGQGLRLIYYSQIVNDFQKGDIAEGYSVSREKKESFPLTVTSAQKNPTAFYLCASSTPAGEGTEAFFGQGTRLTVV.

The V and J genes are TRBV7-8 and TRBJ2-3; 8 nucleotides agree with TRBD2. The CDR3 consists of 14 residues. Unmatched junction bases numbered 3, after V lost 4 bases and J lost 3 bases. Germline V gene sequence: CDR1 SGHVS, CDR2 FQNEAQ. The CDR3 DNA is TGTGCCAGCAGCTCGGGACTAGAAACAGATACGCAGTATTTT. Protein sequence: CASSSGLETDTQYF.

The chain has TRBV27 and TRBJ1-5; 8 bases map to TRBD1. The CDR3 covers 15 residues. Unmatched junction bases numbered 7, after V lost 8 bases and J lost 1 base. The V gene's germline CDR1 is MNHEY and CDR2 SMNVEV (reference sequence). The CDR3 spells CASGEDRVSNQPQHF. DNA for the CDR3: TGTGCCAGCGGGGAGGACAGGGTCAGCAATCAGCCCCAGCATTTT.

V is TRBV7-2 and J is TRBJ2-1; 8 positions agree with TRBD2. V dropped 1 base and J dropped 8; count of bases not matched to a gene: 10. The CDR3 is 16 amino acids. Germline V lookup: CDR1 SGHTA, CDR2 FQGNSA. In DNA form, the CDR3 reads TGTGCCAGCAGCTTAGTCGGAGCGGGAGAGCTCCATGAGCAGTTCTTC. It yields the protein CASSLVGAGELHEQFF.

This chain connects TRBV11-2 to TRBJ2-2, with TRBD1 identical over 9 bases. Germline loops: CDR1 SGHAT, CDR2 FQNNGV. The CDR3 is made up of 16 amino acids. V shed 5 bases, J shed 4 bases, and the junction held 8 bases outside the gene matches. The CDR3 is CASSGEQGAPTGELFF. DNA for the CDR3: TGTGCCAGCAGCGGGGAACAGGGGGCGCCCACCGGGGAGCTGTTTTTT.

The CDR3 sequence is CASSGLGSGNTIYF. The CDR3 bases are TGTGCCAGCAGTGGGCTGGGGTCTGGAAACACCATATATTTT. The rearrangement links TRBV28 to TRBJ1-3; D remains unclear. V lost 5 bases and J 1 base, leaving 9 bases between the germline ends. Germline assignment: CDR1 MDHEN and CDR2 SYDVKM. The CDR3 spans 14 residues.

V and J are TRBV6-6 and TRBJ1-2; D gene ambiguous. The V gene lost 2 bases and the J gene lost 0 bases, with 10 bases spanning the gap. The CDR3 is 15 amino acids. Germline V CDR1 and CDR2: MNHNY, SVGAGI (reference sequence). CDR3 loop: CASSYGQNPNYGYTF. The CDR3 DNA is TGTGCCAGCAGTTACGGGCAGAACCCTAACTATGGCTACACCTTC.

The CDR3 DNA follows: TGTGCCAGCAGCTACGAGGGGGGTCAAGCTAACTATGGCTACACCTTC. It codes for CASSYEGGQANYGYTF. This chain connects TRBV9 to TRBJ1-2; TRBD1 is a possible D gene (6 bases). V lost 4 bases and J 0 bases, leaving 16 bases between the germline ends. CDR1 and CDR2 from the germline V gene are SGDLS and YYNGEE. The length of the CDR3 is 16 residues.

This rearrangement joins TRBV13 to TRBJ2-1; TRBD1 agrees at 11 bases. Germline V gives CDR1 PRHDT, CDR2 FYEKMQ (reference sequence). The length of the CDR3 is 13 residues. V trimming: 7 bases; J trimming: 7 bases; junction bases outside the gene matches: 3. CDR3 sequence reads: CASKGQGGNEQFF. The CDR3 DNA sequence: TGTGCCAGCAAGGGACAGGGGGGAAATGAGCAGTTCTTC.

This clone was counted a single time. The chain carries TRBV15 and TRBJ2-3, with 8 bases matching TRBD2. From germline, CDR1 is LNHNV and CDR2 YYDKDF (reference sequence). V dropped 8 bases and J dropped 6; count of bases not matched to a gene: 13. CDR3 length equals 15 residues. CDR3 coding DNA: TGTGCCACCCCCCCGTCGGCGGGGGGTGCGGATACGCAGTATTTT. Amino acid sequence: CATPPSAGGADTQYF.

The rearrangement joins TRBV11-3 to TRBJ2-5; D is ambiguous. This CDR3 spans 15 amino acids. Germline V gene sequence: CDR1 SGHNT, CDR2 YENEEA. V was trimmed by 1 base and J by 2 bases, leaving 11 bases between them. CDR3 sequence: CASSLGVRSQETQYF. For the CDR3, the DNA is TGTGCCAGCAGCTTAGGAGTCAGATCTCAAGAGACCCAGTACTTC.

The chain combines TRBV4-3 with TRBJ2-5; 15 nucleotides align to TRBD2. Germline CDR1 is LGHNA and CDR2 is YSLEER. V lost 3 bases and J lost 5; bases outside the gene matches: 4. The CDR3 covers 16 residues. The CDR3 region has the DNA TGCGCCAGCAGCCATCTCGGACTAGCGGGGGGGGAGACCCAGTACTTC. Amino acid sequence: CASSHLGLAGGETQYF.

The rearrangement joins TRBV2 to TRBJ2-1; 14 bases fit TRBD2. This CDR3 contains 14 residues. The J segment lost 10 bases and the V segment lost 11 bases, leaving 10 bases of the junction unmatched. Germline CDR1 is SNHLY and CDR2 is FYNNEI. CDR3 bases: TGTGCCGTCCCGGGACTAGCGGGAGAACGGGAGCAGTTCTTC. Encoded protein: CAVPGLAGEREQFF. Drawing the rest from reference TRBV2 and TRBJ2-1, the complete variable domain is EPEVTQTPSHQVTQMGQEVILRCVPISNHLYFYWYRQILGQKVEFLVSFYNNEISEKSEIFDDQFSVERPDGSNFTLKIRSTKLEDSAMYFCAVPGLAGEREQFFGPGTRLTVL.

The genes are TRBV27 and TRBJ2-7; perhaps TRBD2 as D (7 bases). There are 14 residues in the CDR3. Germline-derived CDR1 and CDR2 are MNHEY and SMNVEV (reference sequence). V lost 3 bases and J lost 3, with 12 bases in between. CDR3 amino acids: CASSFRGANYEQYF. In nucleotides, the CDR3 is TGTGCCAGCAGTTTCCGGGGGGCCAACTACGAGCAGTACTTC.

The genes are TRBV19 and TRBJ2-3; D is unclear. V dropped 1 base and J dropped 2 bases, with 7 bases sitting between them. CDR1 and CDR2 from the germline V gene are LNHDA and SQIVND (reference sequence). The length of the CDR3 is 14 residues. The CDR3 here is CASSIGPSTDTQYF. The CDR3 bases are TGTGCCAGTAGTATAGGGCCCTCCACAGATACGCAGTATTTT. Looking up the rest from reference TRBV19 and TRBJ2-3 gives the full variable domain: DGGITQSPKYLFRKEGQNVTLSCEQNLNHDAMYWYRQDPGQGLRLIYYSQIVNDFQKGDIAEGYSVSREKKESFPLTVTSAQKNPTAFYLCASSIGPSTDTQYFGPGTRLTVL.